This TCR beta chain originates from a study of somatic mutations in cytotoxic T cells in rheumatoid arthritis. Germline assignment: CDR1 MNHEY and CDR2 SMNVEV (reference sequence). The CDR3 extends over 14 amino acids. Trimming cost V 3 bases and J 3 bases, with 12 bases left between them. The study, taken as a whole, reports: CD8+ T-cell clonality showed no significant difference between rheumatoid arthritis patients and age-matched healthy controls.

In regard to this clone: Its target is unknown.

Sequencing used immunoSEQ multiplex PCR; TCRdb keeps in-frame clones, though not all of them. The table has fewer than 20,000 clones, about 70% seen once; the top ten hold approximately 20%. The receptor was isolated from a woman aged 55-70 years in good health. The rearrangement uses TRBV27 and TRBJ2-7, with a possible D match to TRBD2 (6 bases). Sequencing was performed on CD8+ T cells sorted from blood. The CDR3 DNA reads TGTGCCAGCAGTTTTCGGGGGACCCTCTACGAGCAGTACTTC. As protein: CASSFRGTLYEQYF.